This T cell receptor beta chain is drawn from a study of cytomegalovirus exposure and HLA in healthy donors. As for the study in general: Genotyping of 400 or so donors showed that around 85% belonged to the Caucasian-associated ancestry cluster.

This clone has a single count. Its antigen is not identified. Despite likely unrecorded immune exposures, the donors were nominally healthy at the time of sampling. PCR employed 60 Vbeta and 13 Jbeta primers. Source study methods: Later analysis identified tens of millions of unique TCR beta chains, approximately 11 million shared. The repertoire was sequenced with immunoSEQ multiplex PCR; TCRdb's copy has only in-frame clones and lacks some. That table is the source of V, J and clone size, and D and trimming were worked out from the DNA. The sample holds approximately 110,000 clones; roughly 80% are singletons and the top ten take 22%. Study-level results: Association of 17,000 or so TCR beta sequences with HLA alleles was found at 0.05 false discovery rate in a later analysis.

CDR1 MDHEN and CDR2 SYDVKM come from the germline V gene. V lost 5 bases, J lost 5 bases, and 10 bases lay in between. CDR3 size: 13 residues. The sample consisted of PBMCs. This chain connects TRBV28 to TRBJ1-5, with a possible D match to TRBD1 (5 bases). The receptor comes from a man aged 25 to 45 in good health and CMV-seropositive. The CDR3 DNA reads TGTGCCAGCAGTGACAGTTATTATCAGCCCCAGCATTTT. Protein: CASSDSYYQPQHF.